This T cell receptor beta chain was recovered during a study of blood T cell repertoires in COVID-19 (dated by TCRdb to the early 2020s). As for the study more broadly: Samples covering the acute and convalescent phases of COVID-19 were provided by collaborators in the United States, Italy and Spain. The prospective study material was composed of cDNA or gDNA derived from T cells, B-cell-depleted T cells, or PBMCs. Subjects who had been exposed to COVID-19, were actively infected with it, or had recovered from it provided the deeply sampled blood TCRbeta repertoires that made up the dataset. A freely available public database, intended as a resource for researchers studying the immune response to SARS-CoV-2, is where the repertoires were released. The samples were drawn from two sources: the first 160 participants of the ongoing ImmuneRACE study, and 950 to 1,500 subjects contributed by 6 global collaborators. A de-identified subject ID, COVID-19 status, age in years and sex were almost always included in the sample metadata. Where available, HLA class I and class II types were obtained from metadata supplied by the sample provider rather than from assay-based typing.

Samples from volunteer blood donors who had recovered from COVID-19 were contributed by a second Seattle source. Whole blood was collected in K2EDTA tubes by collaborating institutions according to the institutions' own protocols. For TCRbeta analysis, collaborators shipped samples as frozen whole blood, isolated PBMCs, or DNA extracted from either of those sample types. V sheds 3 bases and J sheds 3 bases, leaving 20 bases between their ends. From a lookup of the germline V gene, CDR1 and CDR2 are SGDLS and YYNGEE. Taken from cysteine to phenylalanine, the CDR3 has 17 residues. Just CDR3 DNA is preserved here, 51 bases in frame from base 1. This clone was detected many times. Which antigen it targets is not known. No much larger clonotype is one base removed from it; base qualities were not supplied. TCRbeta CDR3 regions were amplified from genomic DNA by means of the immunoSEQ Assay, a bias-controlled multiplex PCR. The paper's processing steps were these. Within the assay, amplification of reference gene primers was used to estimate how many nucleated cells each sample contained. To quantify the absolute abundance of each unique TCRbeta CDR3 rearrangement, sequence reads were collapsed and filtered. For each sample, productive Simpson clonality was calculated as the square root of Simpson's diversity index across productive rearrangements. TCRdb re-hosts the immuneACCESS table, in-frame sequences only. Its copies lack some clones; in the studies checked, an unresolved V gene accounts for under half of them, and the cause for the rest is not known. D and trimming come from the DNA, and the V and J calls and clone size come from that table. The sample has over 250,000 clones on record, around nine tenths of them singletons. The ten biggest clones cover 8.5% to 10% of the sample.

Points the paper makes about the study in general: How much clinical and demographic metadata was included differed by source and by participant, and the metadata was provided uncurated.

The sample taken for sequencing was peripheral blood. The receptor was isolated from a man aged 35 to 55 who had recovered from COVID-19. Rearrangement joined TRBV9 to TRBJ2-3; a tentative D call is TRBD1 (9 bases match). The CDR3 protein sequence reads: CASSAYRGGQGTDTQYF. The DNA sequence follows: TGTGCCAGCAGCGCTTACCGGGGGGGACAGGGAACAGATACGCAGTATTTT.